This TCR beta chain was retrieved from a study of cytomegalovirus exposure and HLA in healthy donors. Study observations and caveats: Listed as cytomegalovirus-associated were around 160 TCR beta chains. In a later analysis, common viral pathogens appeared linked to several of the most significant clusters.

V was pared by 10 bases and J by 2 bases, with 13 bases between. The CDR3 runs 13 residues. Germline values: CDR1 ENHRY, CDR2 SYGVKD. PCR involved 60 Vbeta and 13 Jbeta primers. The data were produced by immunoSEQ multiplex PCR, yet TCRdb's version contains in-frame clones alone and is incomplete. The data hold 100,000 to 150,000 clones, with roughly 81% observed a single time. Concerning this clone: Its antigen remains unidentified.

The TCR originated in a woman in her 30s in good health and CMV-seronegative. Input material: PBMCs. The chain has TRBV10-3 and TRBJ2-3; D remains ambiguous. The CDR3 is CATSTGSTDTQYF. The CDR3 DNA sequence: TGTGCCACCTCGACTGGATCCACAGATACGCAGTATTTT.